This entry describes one T cell receptor beta chain. As yet, its antigen is unknown. Using RNA template, CDR3s of TCR alpha and beta were amplified with iRepertoire arm-PCR. Tissue mRNA or PBMC total RNA, roughly 95-400 ng, went into one-step reverse transcription and amplification. TCRdb itself ran the multiplex PCR reads through MiXCR, one entry per CDR3 protein. The data hold approximately 17,000 distinct CDR3 sequences, with nearly 60% observed a single time. This sample is drawn from a study of glioma-infiltrating T cells. Study conclusions and caveats: Very few CDR3 sequences were shared between tissue and blood. Above-expected tissue-blood divergence occurred in all gliomas, most in low-grade ones.

With 3 bases removed from V and 1 base from J, the gap between germline ends came to 12 bases. This CDR3 region has 15 residues. The germline gives CDR1 MNHEY, CDR2 SMNVEV (reference sequence). The sample consisted of glioma tissue, nonneoplastic brain tissue, or PBMCs (not recorded which). The gene calls are TRBV27 and TRBJ1-1; no definite D call. The clonotype was recovered from a human donor with low-grade glioma or glioblastoma, undergoing nonglioma brain surgery, or in good health (not recorded which). CDR3 sequence (DNA): TGTGCCAGCAGTTTGAACAGCCCAGCGAACACTGAAGCTTTCTTT. Translated: CASSLNSPANTEAFF.